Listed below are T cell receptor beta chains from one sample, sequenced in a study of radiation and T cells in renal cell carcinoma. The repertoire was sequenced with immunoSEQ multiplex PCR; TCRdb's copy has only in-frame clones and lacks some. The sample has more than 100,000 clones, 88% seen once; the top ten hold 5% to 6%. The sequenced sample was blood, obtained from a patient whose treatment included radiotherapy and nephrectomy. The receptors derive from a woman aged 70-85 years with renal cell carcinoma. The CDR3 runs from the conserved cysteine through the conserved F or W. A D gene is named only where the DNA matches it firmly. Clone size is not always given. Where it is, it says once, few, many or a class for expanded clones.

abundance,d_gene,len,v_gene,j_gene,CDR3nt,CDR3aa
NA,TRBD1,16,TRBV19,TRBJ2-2,TGTGCCAGTAGTATTAACGCGGCAGGGGGCATCGGGGAGCTGTTTTTT,CASSINAAGGIGELFF
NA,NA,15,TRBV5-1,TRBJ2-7,TGCGCCAGCAGCCCGGGGGATGGGGTTGGGTACGAGCAGTACTTC,CASSPGDGVGYEQYF
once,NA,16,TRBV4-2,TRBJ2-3,TGTGCCAGCAGCCAAGAAGCTACCTACAAAACAGATACGCAGTATTTT,CASSQEATYKTDTQYF
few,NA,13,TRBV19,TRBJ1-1,TGTGCCAGTAGTATAGCTGGGGACACTGAAGCTTTCTTT,CASSIAGDTEAFF
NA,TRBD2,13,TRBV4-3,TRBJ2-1,TGCGCCAGCAGCCAACCGGGACTAGGGGAGCAGTTCTTC,CASSQPGLGEQFF
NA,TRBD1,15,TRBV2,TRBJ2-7,TGTGCCAGCAGTGGAACAGGGGGGACTCCCTACGAGCAGTACTTC,CASSGTGGTPYEQYF
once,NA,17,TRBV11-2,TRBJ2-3,TGTGCCAGCAGCTTGATTTGGGGGGGCAGAGGGACAGATACGCAGTATTTT,CASSLIWGGRGTDTQYF
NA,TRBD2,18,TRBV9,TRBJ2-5,TGTGCCAGCAGCGCGGGACTAGCGGGTGTTGTAGCCCAAGAGACCCAGTACTTC,CASSAGLAGVVAQETQYF
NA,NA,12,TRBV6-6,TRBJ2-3,TGTGCCAGCAGCCGCACAGTTGAGGCGCAGTATTTT,CASSRTVEAQYF
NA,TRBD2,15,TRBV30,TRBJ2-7,TGTGCCTGGAGTCCAACTAGCGGGGGGTTGGTTGAGCAGTACTTC,CAWSPTSGGLVEQYF
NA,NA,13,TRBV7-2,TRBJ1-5,TGTGCCAGCAGCTTACGACTAAATCAGCCCCAGCATTTT,CASSLRLNQPQHF
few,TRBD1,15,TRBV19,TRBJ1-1,TGTGCCAGTAGTGTCACAGGGGGCGCGAACACTGAAGCTTTCTTT,CASSVTGGANTEAFF
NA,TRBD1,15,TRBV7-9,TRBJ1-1,TGTGCCAGCAGCTTAGAGGGCAGGGGGCCTACTGAAGCTTTCTTT,CASSLEGRGPTEAFF
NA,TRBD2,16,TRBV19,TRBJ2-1,TGTGCCAGTAGCCTCACTAGCGGGGGCCCCTACAATGAGCAGTTCTTC,CASSLTSGGPYNEQFF
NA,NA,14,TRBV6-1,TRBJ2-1,TGTGCCAGCAGCGAACTCTGGGGGTTCAATGAGCAGTTCTTC,CASSELWGFNEQFF
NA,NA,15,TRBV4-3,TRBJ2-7,TGCGCCAGCAGCCAGGTGGCAGCTGATTTCTACGAGCAGTACTTC,CASSQVAADFYEQYF
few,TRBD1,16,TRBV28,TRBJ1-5,TGTGCCAGCAGATCTGGGGGACAGGTTAGCAATCAGCCCCAGCATTTT,CASRSGGQVSNQPQHF
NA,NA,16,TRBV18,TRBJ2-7,TGTGCCAGCTCACCTGTCAGGACACCGAACTCCTACGAGCAGTACTTC,CASSPVRTPNSYEQYF
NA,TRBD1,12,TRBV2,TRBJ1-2,TGTGCCAGCACCCTCGGACAGGGCGGCTACACCTTC,CASTLGQGGYTF
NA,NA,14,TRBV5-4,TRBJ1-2,TGTGCCAGCAGCTTGGCGGGGGCGAGCTATGGCTACACCTTC,CASSLAGASYGYTF
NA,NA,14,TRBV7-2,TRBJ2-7,TGTGCCAGCAGCCCTTCGCAGGGGCCCTACGAGCAGTACTTC,CASSPSQGPYEQYF
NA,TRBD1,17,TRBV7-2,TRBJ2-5,TGTGCCAGCAGCTTTAGGGGCAGGGACAGGGTTGAAGAGACCCAGTACTTC,CASSFRGRDRVEETQYF
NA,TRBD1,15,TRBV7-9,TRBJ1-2,TGTGCCAGCAGCTTGGATACAGGGGGCAGCTATGGCTACACCTTC,CASSLDTGGSYGYTF
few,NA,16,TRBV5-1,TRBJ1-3,TGCGCCAGCAGCTTGACGGTCGGCAGGGCGGGAAACACCATATATTTT,CASSLTVGRAGNTIYF
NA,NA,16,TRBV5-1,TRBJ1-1,TGCGCCAGCAGCTGGTCAAGGGACGGGAGGAACACTGAAGCTTTCTTT,CASSWSRDGRNTEAFF
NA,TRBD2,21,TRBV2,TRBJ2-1,TGTGCCAGCAGTCGCCTACAGGGAAGGCCGGGACTAGCGGGGCCTGGGGTCGAGCAGTTCTTC,CASSRLQGRPGLAGPGVEQFF
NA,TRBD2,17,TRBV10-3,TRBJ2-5,TGTGCCATCAGTGACGGGATAGCGGGGGGAACCCAAGAGACCCAGTACTTC,CAISDGIAGGTQETQYF
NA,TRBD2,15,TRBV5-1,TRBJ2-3,TGCGCCAGCAGCTTGTCTGCGGGGGTAACAGATACGCAGTATTTT,CASSLSAGVTDTQYF
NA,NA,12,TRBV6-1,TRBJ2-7,TGTGCCAGCAGTGACGGGCCCTACGAGCAGTACTTC,CASSDGPYEQYF
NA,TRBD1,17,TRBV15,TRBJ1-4,TGTGCCACCAGCAGAGATAAAGGGACAGGATCGTGGGAAAAACTGTTTTTT,CATSRDKGTGSWEKLFF
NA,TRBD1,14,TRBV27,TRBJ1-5,TGTGCCAGCAGCTGGACAGGGGTGGATCAGCCCCAGCATTTT,CASSWTGVDQPQHF
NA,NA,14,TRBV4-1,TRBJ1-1,TGCGCCAGCAGCCAAGAAGTTCTGAACACTGAAGCTTTCTTT,CASSQEVLNTEAFF
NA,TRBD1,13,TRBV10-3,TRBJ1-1,TGTGCCATCAGTTGGACAGGGGGCGGGGAAGCTTTCTTT,CAISWTGGGEAFF
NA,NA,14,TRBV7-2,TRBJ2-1,TGTGCCAGCAGCTTAGAACACAATGTGAATGAGCAGTTCTTC,CASSLEHNVNEQFF